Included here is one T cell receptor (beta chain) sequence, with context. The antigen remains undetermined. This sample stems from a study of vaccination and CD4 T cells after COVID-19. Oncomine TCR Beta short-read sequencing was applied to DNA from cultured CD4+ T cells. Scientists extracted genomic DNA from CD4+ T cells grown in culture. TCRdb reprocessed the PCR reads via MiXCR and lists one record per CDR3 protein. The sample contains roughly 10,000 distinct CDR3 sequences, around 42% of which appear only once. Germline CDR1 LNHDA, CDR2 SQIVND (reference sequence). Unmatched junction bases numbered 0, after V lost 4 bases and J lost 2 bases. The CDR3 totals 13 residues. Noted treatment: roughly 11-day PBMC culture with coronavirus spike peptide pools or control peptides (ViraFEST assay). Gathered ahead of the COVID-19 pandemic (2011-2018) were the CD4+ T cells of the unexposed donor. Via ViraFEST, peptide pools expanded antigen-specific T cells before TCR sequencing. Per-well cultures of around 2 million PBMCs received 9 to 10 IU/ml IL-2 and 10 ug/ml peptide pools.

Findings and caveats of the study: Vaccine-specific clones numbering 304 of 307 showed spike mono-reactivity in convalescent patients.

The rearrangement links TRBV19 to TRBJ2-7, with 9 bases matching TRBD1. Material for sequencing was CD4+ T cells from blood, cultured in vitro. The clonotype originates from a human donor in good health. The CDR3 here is CASSRDRAYEQYF. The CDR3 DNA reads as TGTGCCAGTAGTAGGGACAGGGCCTACGAGCAGTACTTC.